This T cell receptor beta chain was identified in a study of T-cell reconstitution after alpha-beta-depleted transplantation in children. There are a few counts of this clonotype. Its matching antigen is unknown. Preparation of the TCRbeta library involved a method that used unique molecular identifiers. Via MiXCR, TCRdb re-called the PCR reads, giving one row per CDR3 protein. The data hold about 980,000 distinct CDR3 sequences, with less than 30% observed a single time. Germline V gives CDR1 DFQATT, CDR2 SNEGSKA (reference sequence). The CDR3 extends over 15 amino acids. V gave up 5 bases and J gave up 1 base; unmatched junction bases: 3. Overall study findings and caveats: Once a year had passed after transplant, T-cell counts and diversity came mostly from newly produced T cells.

The chain combines TRBV20-1 with TRBJ2-7; 15 nucleotides agree with TRBD2. This clonotype originated in a boy in the first two years of life who had a stem cell transplant for SCID, so the T cells may come from the graft donor. Specimen: PBMCs, mostly from graft donor cells, collected 360 days after TCRalphabeta/CD19-depleted stem cell transplant. CDR3 sequence reads: CSAGGTSGGSYEQYF. DNA for the CDR3: TGCAGTGCTGGAGGGACTAGCGGGGGGTCCTACGAGCAGTACTTC.